Below, 15 T cell receptor beta chains from the same sample are listed, as sequenced in a study of blood T cells in healthy people across ages. Combining a sample-barcoded 5' primer with a J-beta primer mix, a second PCR ran for roughly 7 to 11 cycles. TCRdb re-derived calls from the 5' RACE reads in MiXCR, one entry per CDR3 protein. The table has 700,000 to 950,000 distinct CDR3 sequences, approximately 39% seen once. Sequencing input: blood. The receptors come from a woman between 55 and 75 years old in good health.

This clonotype was recorded a few times. The chain employs TRBV10-3 and TRBJ2-1; TRBD1 agrees at 8 bases. V lost 6 bases to trimming and J lost 4 bases; unmatched junction nucleotides: 5. The CDR3 length is 14 residues. Germline V lookup: CDR1 ENHRY, CDR2 SYGVKD. The CDR3 loop reads CAISRTGNYNEQFF. Written as DNA, the CDR3 is TGTGCCATCAGCCGGACAGGGAATTACAATGAGCAGTTCTTC.

V and J are TRBV20-1 and TRBJ2-3; D not resolved. The CDR3 spans 13 residues. Germline values: CDR1 DFQATT, CDR2 SNEGSKA (reference sequence). The V and J ends lost 6 bases and 0 bases respectively, with 10 bases between them. This CDR3 reads CSAITRSTDTQYF. CDR3 nucleotide sequence: TGCAGTGCCATAACTCGAAGCACAGATACGCAGTATTTT.

The genes are TRBV18 and TRBJ2-5, with D perhaps matching TRBD1 or TRBD2 (5 bases each). The closer fit of TRBJ2-7 to the DNA end suggests the J call may be wrong. Germline V gives CDR1 KGHSH, CDR2 LQKENI. CDR3 length: 15 amino acids. The DNA of the CDR3 is TGTGCCAGCTCACCACCAGGGGTAGGGACCCACGAGCAGTACTTC. It codes for CASSPPGVGTHEQYF.

To note about this clonotype: A much more abundant neighbour one base away suggests this may be a read error. V and J are TRBV29-1 and TRBJ2-5, with 12 bases fitting TRBD1. Unmatched junction bases numbered 11, after V lost 7 bases and J lost 11 bases. Germline V gene lookup returns CDR1 SQVTM and CDR2 ANQGSEA. The CDR3 consists of 13 residues. The CDR3 loop is CSGTGTGGVEQYF. Here the CDR3 DNA reads TGCAGCGGAACCGGGACAGGGGGCGTTGAGCAGTACTTC.

Comment on this clonotype: The junction differs from germline at one of its ends, possibly a read error. The chain has TRBV18 and TRBJ2-3; D possibly uses TRBD1 or TRBD2 (6 bases each). From germline, CDR1 is KGHSH and CDR2 LQKENI. The CDR3 loop spans 17 amino acids. The CDR3 DNA is TGTGCCAGCTCCCCACCAGATAGTCAGGGGAGGCCAGATACGCAGTATTTT. Amino acids: CASSPPDSQGRPDTQYF.

The chain combines TRBV2 with TRBJ1-5, with TRBD1 matching over 8 bases. After removal of 6 bases from V and 2 bases from J, the junction contained 6 bases not matched to a gene. Germline lookup yields CDR1 SNHLY and CDR2 FYNNEI. The CDR3 runs 15 residues. Here the CDR3 reads CASRAGGQGNQPQHF. The CDR3 DNA is TGTGCCAGCAGAGCCGGGGGACAGGGCAATCAGCCCCAGCATTTT.

This clonotype was observed once. This chain joins TRBV27 and TRBJ1-1, with TRBD1 identical over 8 bases. Germline V gene data show CDR1 as MNHEY and CDR2 as SMNVEV (reference sequence). V lost 4 bases, J lost 5 bases, and 9 bases stayed unmatched. The CDR3 extends over 15 amino acids. The CDR3 region is CASSSQGQGRTEAFF. Written as DNA, the CDR3 is TGTGCCAGCAGTTCCCAAGGACAGGGTAGGACTGAAGCTTTCTTT.

The rearrangement links TRBV20-1 to TRBJ2-3; no clear D gene. This CDR3 is built from 12 residues. Trimming stripped 5 bases from V and 4 bases from J, with 10 bases between. From germline, CDR1 is DFQATT and CDR2 SNEGSKA (reference sequence). The CDR3 loop reads CSASDGPDTQYF. The CDR3 DNA is TGCAGTGCTTCAGACGGCCCAGATACGCAGTATTTT.

The chain uses TRBV20-1 and TRBJ2-4; TRBD2 aligns across 9 bases. The J call may be in error: the DNA end matches TRBJ2-7 better. This CDR3 has 17 amino acids. The germline CDR1 and CDR2 sequences are DFQATT and SNEGSKA (reference sequence). This CDR3 reads CSARDRGAGGPSYEQYF. The CDR3 nucleotides read TGCAGTGCTAGAGACCGAGGGGCGGGAGGGCCCTCCTACGAGCAGTACTTC.

The chain links TRBV2 to TRBJ2-7; TRBD1 agrees at 7 bases. The CDR3 is 12 residues long. Germline V gives CDR1 SNHLY, CDR2 FYNNEI. V gave up 7 bases and J gave up 4 bases; unmatched junction bases: 4. The CDR3 DNA reads as TGTGCCAGCAACCTACAGGGGTACGAGCAGTACTTC. This translates into CASNLQGYEQYF.

This chain links TRBV19 with TRBJ2-5; 8 bases match TRBD1. Germline values: CDR1 LNHDA, CDR2 SQIVND (reference sequence). The CDR3 contains 14 residues. The V gene end was trimmed by 5 bases and the J gene end by 3 bases; junction bases not matched to a gene: 5. The CDR3: CASSPTGVKETQYF. CDR3 bases: TGTGCCAGTAGTCCGACAGGGGTTAAAGAGACCCAGTACTTC.

The gene calls are TRBV5-1 and TRBJ1-1; 11 bases agree with TRBD1. The CDR3 loop spans 15 amino acids. The germline V gene has CDR1 SGHRS and CDR2 YFSETQ. Trimming removed 4 bases from V and 4 bases from J; junction bases left unmatched: 6. CDR3 in DNA: TGCGCCAGCAGCCCGGGACAGGGGGTCGGCACTGAAGCTTTCTTT. Its protein is CASSPGQGVGTEAFF.

The rearrangement joins TRBV2 to TRBJ1-1; D ambiguous. V lost 5 bases, J lost 0 bases, and 7 bases lay in between. In germline, CDR1 is SNHLY, CDR2 FYNNEI. CDR3 length equals 13 residues. For the CDR3, the DNA is TGTGCCAGCAGTAGGGATATGAACACTGAAGCTTTCTTT. Its translation: CASSRDMNTEAFF.

This chain joins TRBV5-1 and TRBJ2-2; 9 positions agree with TRBD1. The CDR3 runs to 15 residues. V lost 6 bases to trimming and J lost 2 bases; unmatched junction nucleotides: 5. The germline CDR1 and CDR2 sequences are SGHRS and YFSETQ. CDR3 nucleotides: TGCGCCAGCACCCTACAGGGGGCCAACACCGGGGAGCTGTTTTTT. Translation: CASTLQGANTGELFF. Based on the CDR3 plus reference TRBV5-1 and TRBJ2-2, the full variable domain is KAGVTQTPRYLIKTRGQQVTLSCSPISGHRSVSWYQQTPGQGLQFLFEYFSETQRNKGNFPGRFSGRQFSNSRSEMNVSTLELGDSALYLCASTLQGANTGELFFGEGSRLTVL.

The chain carries TRBV29-1 and TRBJ2-7; D is perhaps TRBD2 (6 bases). The CDR3 has 15 amino acids. The germline V gene encodes CDR1 SQVTM and CDR2 ANQGSEA. The V gene lost 5 bases and the J gene lost 2 bases, with 19 bases spanning the gap. The CDR3 nucleotides read TGCAGCGTTTGGGGAGGCCGCCGGGGCACCTACGAGCAGTACTTC. Translated: CSVWGGRRGTYEQYF.